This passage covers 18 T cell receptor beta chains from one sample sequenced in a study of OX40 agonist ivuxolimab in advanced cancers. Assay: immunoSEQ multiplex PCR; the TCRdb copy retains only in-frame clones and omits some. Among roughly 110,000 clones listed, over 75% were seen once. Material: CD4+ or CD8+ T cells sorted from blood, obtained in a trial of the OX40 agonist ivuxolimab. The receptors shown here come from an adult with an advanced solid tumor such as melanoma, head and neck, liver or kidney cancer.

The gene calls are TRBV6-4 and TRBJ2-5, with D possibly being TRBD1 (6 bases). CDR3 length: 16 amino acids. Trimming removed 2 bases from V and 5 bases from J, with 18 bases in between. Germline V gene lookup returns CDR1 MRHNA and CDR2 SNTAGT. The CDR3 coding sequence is TGTGCCAGCAGTGACCTAGGGATAGGGGGTGGGGAGACCCAGTACTTC. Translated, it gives CASSDLGIGGGETQYF.

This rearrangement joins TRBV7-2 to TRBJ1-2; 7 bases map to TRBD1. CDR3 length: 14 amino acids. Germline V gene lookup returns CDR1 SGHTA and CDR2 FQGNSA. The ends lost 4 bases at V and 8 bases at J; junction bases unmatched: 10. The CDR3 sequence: CASSSTSQGGGYTF. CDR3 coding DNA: TGTGCCAGCAGCTCAACGTCCCAGGGGGGAGGCTACACCTTC. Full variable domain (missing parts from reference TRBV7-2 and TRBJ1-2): GAGVSQSPSNKVTEKGKDVELRCDPISGHTALYWYRQSLGQGLEFLIYFQGNSAPDKSGLPSDRFSAERTGGSVSTLTIQRTQQEDSAVYLCASSSTSQGGGYTFGSGTRLTVV.

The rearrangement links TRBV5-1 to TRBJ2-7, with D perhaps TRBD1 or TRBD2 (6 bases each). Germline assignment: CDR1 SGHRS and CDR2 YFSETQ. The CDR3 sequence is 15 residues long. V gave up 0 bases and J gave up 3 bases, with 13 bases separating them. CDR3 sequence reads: CASSLEGGKLYEQYF. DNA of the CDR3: TGCGCCAGCAGCTTGGAGGGGGGAAAACTCTACGAGCAGTACTTC.

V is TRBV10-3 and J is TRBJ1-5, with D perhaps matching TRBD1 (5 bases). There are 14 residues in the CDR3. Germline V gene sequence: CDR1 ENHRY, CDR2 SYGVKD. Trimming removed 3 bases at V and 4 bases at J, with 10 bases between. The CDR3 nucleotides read TGTGCCATCAGTGATGGGGGTAGTAATCAGCCCCAGCATTTT. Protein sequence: CAISDGGSNQPQHF.

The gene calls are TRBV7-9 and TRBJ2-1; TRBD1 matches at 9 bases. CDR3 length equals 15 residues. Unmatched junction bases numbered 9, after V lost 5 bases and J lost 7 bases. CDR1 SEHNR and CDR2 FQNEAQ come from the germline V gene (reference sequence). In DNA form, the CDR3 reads TGTGCCAGCAGCCCCCCGGGACAGGGAGGGAATGAGCAGTTCTTC. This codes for CASSPPGQGGNEQFF.

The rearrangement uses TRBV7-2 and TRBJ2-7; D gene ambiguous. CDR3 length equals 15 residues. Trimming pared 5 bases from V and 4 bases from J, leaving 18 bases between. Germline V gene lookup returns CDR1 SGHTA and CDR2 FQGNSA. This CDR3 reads CASSRSRGGGYEQYF. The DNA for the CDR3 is TGTGCCAGCAGCCGTTCCCGCGGCGGTGGGTACGAGCAGTACTTC.

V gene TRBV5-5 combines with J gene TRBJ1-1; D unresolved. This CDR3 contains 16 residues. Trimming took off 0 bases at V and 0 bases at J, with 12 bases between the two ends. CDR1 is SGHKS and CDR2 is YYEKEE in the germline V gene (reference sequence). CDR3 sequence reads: CASSLGGQLLNTEAFF. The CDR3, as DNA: TGTGCCAGCAGCTTGGGAGGTCAGCTTTTGAACACTGAAGCTTTCTTT.

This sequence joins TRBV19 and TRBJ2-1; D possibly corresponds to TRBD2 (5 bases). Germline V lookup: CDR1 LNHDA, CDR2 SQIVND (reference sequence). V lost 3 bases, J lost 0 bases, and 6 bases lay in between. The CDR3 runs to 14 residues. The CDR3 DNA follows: TGTGCCAGTAGTATTGGGAGCTCCTACAATGAGCAGTTCTTC. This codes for CASSIGSSYNEQFF.

CDR3 nucleotide sequence: TGTGCCAGCAGCTTAGATGGACTGATCGGCTACACCTTC. It specifies CASSLDGLIGYTF. V and J are TRBV7-2 and TRBJ1-2; D is unclear. The CDR3 covers 13 residues. Germline loops: CDR1 SGHTA, CDR2 FQGNSA. V lost 1 base and J 8 bases, leaving 11 bases between the germline ends.

The CDR3 nucleotides are TGTGCCAGCAGCTCTAACCAGGGGGCGGGCTATGGCTACACCTTC. As protein: CASSSNQGAGYGYTF. V is TRBV7-2 and J is TRBJ1-2; 8 bases map to TRBD1. With V trimmed by 4 bases and J by 4 bases, 8 bases remained unmatched. This CDR3 contains 15 residues. CDR1 SGHTA and CDR2 FQGNSA come from the germline V gene.

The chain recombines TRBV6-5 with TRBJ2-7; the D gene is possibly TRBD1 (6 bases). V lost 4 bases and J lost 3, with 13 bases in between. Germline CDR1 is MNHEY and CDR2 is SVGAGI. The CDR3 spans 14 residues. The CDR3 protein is CASSSGQTVYEQYF. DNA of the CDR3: TGTGCCAGCAGTTCAGGACAGACCGTCTACGAGCAGTACTTC.

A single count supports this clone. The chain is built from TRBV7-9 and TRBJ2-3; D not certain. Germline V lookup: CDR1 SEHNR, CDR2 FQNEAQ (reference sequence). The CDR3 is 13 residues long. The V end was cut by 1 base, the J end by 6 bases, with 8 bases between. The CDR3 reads CASSLGGRDTQYF. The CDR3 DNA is TGTGCCAGCAGCTTAGGAGGCCGGGATACGCAGTATTTT.

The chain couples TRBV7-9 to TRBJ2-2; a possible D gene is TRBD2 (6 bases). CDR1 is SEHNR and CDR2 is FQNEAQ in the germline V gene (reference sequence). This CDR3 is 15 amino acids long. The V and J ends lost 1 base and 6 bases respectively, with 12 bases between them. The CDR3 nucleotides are TGTGCCAGCAGCTTAGGACGGCCGGGGGCCGGGGAGCTGTTTTTT. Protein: CASSLGRPGAGELFF.

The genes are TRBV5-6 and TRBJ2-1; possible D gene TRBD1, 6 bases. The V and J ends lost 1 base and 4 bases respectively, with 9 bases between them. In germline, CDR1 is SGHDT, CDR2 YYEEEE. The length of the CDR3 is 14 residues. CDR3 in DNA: TGTGCCAGCAGCTTGCGGACAGCTTACAATGAGCAGTTCTTC. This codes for CASSLRTAYNEQFF.

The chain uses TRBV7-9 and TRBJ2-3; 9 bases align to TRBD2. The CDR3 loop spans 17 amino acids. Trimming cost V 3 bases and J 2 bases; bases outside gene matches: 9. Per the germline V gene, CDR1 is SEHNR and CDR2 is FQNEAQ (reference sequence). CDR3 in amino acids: CASSFRGSGGSTDTQYF. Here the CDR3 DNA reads TGTGCCAGCAGCTTTCGAGGAAGCGGGGGGTCCACAGATACGCAGTATTTT.

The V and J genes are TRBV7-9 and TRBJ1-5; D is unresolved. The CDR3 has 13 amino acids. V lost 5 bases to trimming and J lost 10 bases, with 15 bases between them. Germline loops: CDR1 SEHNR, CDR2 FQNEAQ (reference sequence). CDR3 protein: CASSRLHPEPQHF. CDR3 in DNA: TGTGCCAGCAGCCGACTGCATCCCGAACCCCAGCATTTT.

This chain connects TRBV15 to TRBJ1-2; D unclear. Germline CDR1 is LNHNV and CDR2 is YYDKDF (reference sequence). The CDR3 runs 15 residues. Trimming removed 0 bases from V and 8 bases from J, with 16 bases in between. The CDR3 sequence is CATSRDQSIRGGYTF. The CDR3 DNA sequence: TGTGCCACCAGCAGAGATCAAAGTATACGAGGAGGCTACACCTTC.

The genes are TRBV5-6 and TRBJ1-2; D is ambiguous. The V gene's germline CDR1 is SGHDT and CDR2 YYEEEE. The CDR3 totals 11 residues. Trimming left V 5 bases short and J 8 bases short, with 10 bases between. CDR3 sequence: CASRNLSGYTF. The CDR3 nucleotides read TGTGCCAGCAGGAACCTCAGCGGCTACACCTTC.